The clone carrying this T cell receptor (beta chain) has just a few counts. As yet, its antigen is unknown. A distinct unique molecular identifier was carried by each TCR cDNA molecule. MiXCR was run by TCRdb on the 5' RACE reads, yielding one entry per CDR3 protein. The table has some 45,000 distinct CDR3 sequences, approximately 10% seen once; the top ten hold approximately 42%. The source of the sample is a study of spatial heterogeneity in lung cancer. Study-level findings and limits: The appearance of ubiquitous expanded tumor TCRs in blood was greater at resection than follow-up.

V was clipped by 4 bases and J by 5 bases; unmatched bases: 5. The CDR3 has 15 residues. CDR1 is MNHEY and CDR2 is SVGAGI in the germline V gene. The sample's time point: sample taken at primary tumor resection. The study sequenced unsorted whole RNA from tumor, nontumor lung or frozen PBMC. The clonotype originates from a female donor with early-stage non-small cell lung cancer. V gene TRBV6-5 combines with J gene TRBJ1-4, with 9 bases that match TRBD1. The sample consisted of PBMCs, taken at surgery. CDR3 residues: CASSSTGGGNEKLFF. CDR3 bases: TGTGCCAGCAGTTCGACAGGGGGTGGAAATGAAAAACTGTTTTTT.